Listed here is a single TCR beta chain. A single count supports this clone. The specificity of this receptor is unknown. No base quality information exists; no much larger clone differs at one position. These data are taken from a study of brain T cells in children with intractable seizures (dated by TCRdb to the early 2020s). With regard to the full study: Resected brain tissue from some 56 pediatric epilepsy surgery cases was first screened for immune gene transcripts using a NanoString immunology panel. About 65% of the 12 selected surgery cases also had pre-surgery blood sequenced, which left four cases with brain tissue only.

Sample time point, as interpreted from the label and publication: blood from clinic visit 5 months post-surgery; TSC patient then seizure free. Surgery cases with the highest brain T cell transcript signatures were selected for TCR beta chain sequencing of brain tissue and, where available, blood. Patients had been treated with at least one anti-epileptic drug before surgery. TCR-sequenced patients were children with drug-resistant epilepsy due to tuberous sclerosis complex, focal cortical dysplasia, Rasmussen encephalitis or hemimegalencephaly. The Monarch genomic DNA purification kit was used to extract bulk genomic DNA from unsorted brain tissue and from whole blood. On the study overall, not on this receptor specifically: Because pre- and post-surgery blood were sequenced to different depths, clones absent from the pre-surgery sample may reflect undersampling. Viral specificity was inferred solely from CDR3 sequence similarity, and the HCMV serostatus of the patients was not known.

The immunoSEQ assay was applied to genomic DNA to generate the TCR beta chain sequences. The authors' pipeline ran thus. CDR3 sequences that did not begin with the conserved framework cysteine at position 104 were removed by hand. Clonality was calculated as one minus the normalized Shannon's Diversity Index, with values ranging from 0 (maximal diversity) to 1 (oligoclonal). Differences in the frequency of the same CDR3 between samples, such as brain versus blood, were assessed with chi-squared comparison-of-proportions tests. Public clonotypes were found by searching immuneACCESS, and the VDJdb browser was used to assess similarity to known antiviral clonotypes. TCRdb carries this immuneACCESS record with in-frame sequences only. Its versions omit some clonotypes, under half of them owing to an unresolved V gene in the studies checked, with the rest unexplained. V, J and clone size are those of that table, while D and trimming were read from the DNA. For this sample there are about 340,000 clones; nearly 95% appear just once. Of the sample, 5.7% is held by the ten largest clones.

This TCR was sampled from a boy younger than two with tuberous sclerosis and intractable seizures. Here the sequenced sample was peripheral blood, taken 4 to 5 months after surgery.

CDR3 region: CASSRQVDSYEQYF. The bases read TGCGCCAGCAGCCGACAGGTCGACTCCTACGAGCAGTACTTC. In this chain, TRBV4-1 is recombined with TRBJ2-7; the D region possibly corresponds to TRBD1 (6 bases align). As encoded in the germline V gene, CDR1 is MGHRA while CDR2 is YSYEKL. From its cysteine to its phenylalanine, the CDR3 spans 14 amino acids. Only CDR3 DNA remains: 42 bases, in frame from the first base. The trim is 4 bases for V and 0 bases for J, with a gap of 10 bases between the germline ends.